The 29 T cell receptor beta chains given below trace back to one sample, sequenced in a study of T-cell memory formation after mild COVID-19. MiXCR, run by TCRdb on the 5' RACE reads, gives a single entry per CDR3 protein. The table includes about 110,000 distinct CDR3 sequences, 15% to 20% detected once. The sequenced sample consisted of PBMCs or a T cell subset sorted from them (not recorded which). These receptor sequences come from a man aged 18 to 30 who had mild COVID-19 (a few samples of this study predate the infection). Cell type and time point are not known.

The J gene is TRBJ2-1, the V gene TRBV6-5, with D perhaps matching TRBD2 (7 bases). Germline assignment: CDR1 MNHEY and CDR2 SVGAGI. The CDR3 length is 14 residues. V was trimmed by 0 bases and J by 14 bases, leaving 17 bases between them. The DNA for the CDR3 is TGTGCCAGCAGTTACTCCACCTCGGGGGCGGGGGAGTTCTTC. Translating it yields CASSYSTSGAGEFF.

The chain links TRBV4-3 to TRBJ2-2, with a weak D call TRBD1 (6 bases). Germline V lookup: CDR1 LGHNA, CDR2 YSLEER. The CDR3 has 17 amino acids. The V and J ends lost 1 base and 8 bases respectively, with 20 bases between them. The CDR3 region is CASSQGIPGESWGELFF. CDR3 nucleotides: TGCGCCAGCAGCCAAGGAATACCAGGGGAATCGTGGGGGGAGCTGTTTTTT.

The chain combines TRBV4-2 with TRBJ1-1, with a tentative D call TRBD1 (5 bases). The CDR3 has 13 residues. Germline values: CDR1 LGHNA, CDR2 YNFKEQ. V dropped 3 bases and J dropped 3 bases, with 8 bases sitting between them. The CDR3 DNA sequence: TGTGCCAGCAGCCACCCCAGGGACACTGAAGCTTTCTTT. Its protein is CASSHPRDTEAFF.

This clonotype was seen a few times. The rearrangement joins TRBV10-3 to TRBJ2-5; maybe TRBD1 (5 bases). The germline V and J ends were trimmed by 6 bases and 0 bases, with 8 bases remaining between them. CDR3 size: 13 residues. Germline lookup yields CDR1 ENHRY and CDR2 SYGVKD. CDR3 bases: TGTGCCATCAGCGCGGACAACCAAGAGACCCAGTACTTC. Protein product: CAISADNQETQYF.

The genes are TRBV3-1 and TRBJ1-6; the D is unclear. The germline V and J ends were trimmed by 0 bases and 10 bases, with 10 bases remaining between them. Germline V gives CDR1 LGHDT, CDR2 YNNKEL (reference sequence). The CDR3 runs to 14 residues. CDR3 region: CASSQDRKGSPLHF. The CDR3 DNA sequence: TGTGCCAGCAGCCAAGATCGGAAGGGATCACCCCTCCACTTT.

The J gene is TRBJ2-4, the V gene TRBV5-1; 9 bases map to TRBD1. There are 14 residues in the CDR3. Germline-derived CDR1 and CDR2 are SGHRS and YFSETQ. The V and J ends lost 5 bases and 7 bases, in that order; junction bases with no gene match: 7. CDR3 residues: CASRRTGVANIQYF. The CDR3 DNA sequence: TGCGCCAGCAGGCGGACAGGGGTCGCGAACATTCAGTACTTC. The full variable domain, with the rest looked up from reference TRBV5-1 and TRBJ2-4, is KAGVTQTPRYLIKTRGQQVTLSCSPISGHRSVSWYQQTPGQGLQFLFEYFSETQRNKGNFPGRFSGRQFSNSRSEMNVSTLELGDSALYLCASRRTGVANIQYFGAGTRLSVL.

This clonotype occurred a few times. V gene TRBV4-1 combines with J gene TRBJ2-5; 9 nucleotides align to TRBD1. Germline loops: CDR1 MGHRA, CDR2 YSYEKL. Trimming removed 0 bases from V and 7 bases from J; junction bases left unmatched: 6. This CDR3 has 15 residues. CDR3 DNA sequence: TGCGCCAGCAGCCAAGAAGGACAGGGGAGTGGGACCCAGTACTTC. This translates into CASSQEGQGSGTQYF.

The V call is TRBV6-5, the J call TRBJ2-4; D might be TRBD1 (6 bases). The CDR3 runs 13 residues. V gave up 6 bases and J gave up 12 bases, with 18 bases separating them. Germline V lookup: CDR1 MNHEY, CDR2 SVGAGI. For the CDR3, the DNA is TGTGCCAGCAGAGAAGGACAGAATGAGGCTCAGTACTTC. Translation gives CASREGQNEAQYF.

This chain links TRBV6-1 with TRBJ2-7, with D perhaps matching TRBD2 (6 bases). CDR1 is MNHNS and CDR2 is SASEGT in the germline V gene. The CDR3 is 14 residues long. V was shortened by 7 bases and J by 5 bases, with 18 bases between the two germline ends. The CDR3 loop is CASMRQGGTHEQYV. The CDR3 nucleotides read TGTGCCAGCATGAGGCAGGGAGGTACCCACGAGCAGTACGTC.

This clonotype was detected ten times or more. The rearrangement joins TRBV6-5 to TRBJ2-1; 10 nucleotides match TRBD2. The CDR3 extends over 16 amino acids. Trimming cost V 4 bases and J 7 bases; bases outside gene matches: 10. Per the germline V gene, CDR1 is MNHEY and CDR2 is SVGAGI. The CDR3 here is CASSSHLAGVGNEQFF. As DNA, the CDR3 is TGTGCCAGCAGTTCCCACCTAGCGGGGGTCGGGAATGAGCAGTTCTTC.

This clonotype showed up just a few times. Here the CDR3 reads CASSLAGGSGTDTQYF. The CDR3 DNA is TGTGCCAGCAGCTTAGCAGGGGGCTCTGGCACAGATACGCAGTATTTT. The chain recombines TRBV7-6 with TRBJ2-3; 7 bases fit TRBD1. V dropped 0 bases and J dropped 1; count of bases not matched to a gene: 4. CDR3 length equals 16 residues. Germline CDR1 is SGHVS and CDR2 is FNYEAQ.

This clonotype has ten or more counts. The chain links TRBV9 to TRBJ1-6; D is unresolved. CDR1 and CDR2 (germline): SGDLS, YYNGEE. Trimming took off 0 bases at V and 14 bases at J, with 12 bases between the two ends. This CDR3 region has 13 residues. The CDR3 reads CASSVDKGSALHF. The CDR3 DNA is TGTGCCAGCAGCGTAGATAAGGGCTCGGCCCTCCACTTT.

The V gene is TRBV20-1, the J gene TRBJ2-1; a possible D gene is TRBD2 (5 bases). This CDR3 has 16 amino acids. Germline lookup yields CDR1 DFQATT and CDR2 SNEGSKA (reference sequence). Trimming removed 3 bases at V and 0 bases at J, with 15 bases between. The CDR3, as DNA: TGCAGTGCTAGCCGCCTAGCTGGGAGCTCCTACAATGAGCAGTTCTTC. Translating it yields CSASRLAGSSYNEQFF.

This clonotype was found a few times. The genes are TRBV12-3 or TRBV12-4 and TRBJ1-5; 12 nucleotides align to TRBD1. V lost 6 bases, J lost 0 bases, and 9 bases stayed unmatched. The CDR3 has 18 amino acids. The CDR3 region is CASRVGGTGGLSNQPQHF. For the CDR3, the DNA is TGTGCCAGCAGGGTAGGGGGGACAGGGGGCCTTAGCAATCAGCCCCAGCATTTT.

The chain employs TRBV2 and TRBJ1-5, with a possible D match to TRBD1 (5 bases). Germline V gene data show CDR1 as SNHLY and CDR2 as FYNNEI. The V gene lost 3 bases and the J gene lost 0 bases, with 9 bases spanning the gap. The length of the CDR3 is 15 residues. This chain's CDR3 is CASSDGGYSNQPQHF. CDR3 DNA sequence: TGTGCCAGCAGTGATGGGGGGTATAGCAATCAGCCCCAGCATTTT. Supplemented by reference TRBV2 and TRBJ1-5, the full variable domain reads EPEVTQTPSHQVTQMGQEVILRCVPISNHLYFYWYRQILGQKVEFLVSFYNNEISEKSEIFDDQFSVERPDGSNFTLKIRSTKLEDSAMYFCASSDGGYSNQPQHFGDGTRLSIL.

This clonotype was counted only a few times. V gene TRBV6-6 combines with J gene TRBJ2-1; 11 bases align to TRBD2. This CDR3 is built from 16 residues. J was trimmed by 6 bases and V by 5 bases; bases with no gene match: 9. Germline loops: CDR1 MNHNY, CDR2 SVGAGI (reference sequence). The CDR3 spells CASSTTTSGGSNEQFF. The CDR3 nucleotides are TGTGCCAGCAGTACCACAACTAGCGGGGGAAGCAATGAGCAGTTCTTC.

There are a few counts of this clonotype. V usage is TRBV11-2 and J usage is TRBJ2-3; 7 bases fit TRBD1. This CDR3 is built from 15 residues. Losses at the gene ends were 5 bases for V and 1 base for J; bases not matched to a gene: 6. Germline V lookup: CDR1 SGHAT, CDR2 FQNNGV. The CDR3 DNA reads as TGTGCCAGCAGCCCCAAGGGACAGCGCACAGATACGCAGTATTTT. Translating it yields CASSPKGQRTDTQYF.

This clonotype was recorded many times. The chain joins TRBV4-1 to TRBJ2-1, with 7 bases aligning to TRBD2. This CDR3 has 17 residues. Germline V CDR1 and CDR2: MGHRA, YSYEKL. V shed 4 bases, J shed 8 bases, and the junction held 17 bases outside the gene matches. The CDR3 protein is CASSPLHLREGSDEQFF. The CDR3 DNA follows: TGCGCCAGCAGCCCCCTCCACCTCAGGGAGGGCTCGGATGAGCAGTTCTTC.

The table lists this clonotype with a few counts. The V and J genes are TRBV12-3 or TRBV12-4 and TRBJ1-1; perhaps TRBD1 as D (5 bases). The CDR3 sequence is 14 residues long. The germline V and J ends were trimmed by 6 bases and 10 bases, with 21 bases remaining between them. The CDR3 here is CASSQTVTSVLAFF. DNA of the CDR3: TGTGCCAGCAGCCAGACAGTCACTAGCGTTTTAGCTTTCTTT.

This clonotype occurred a few times. The chain has TRBV5-1 and TRBJ2-1, with 7 bases lining up with TRBD1. Germline values: CDR1 SGHRS, CDR2 YFSETQ. V gave up 4 bases and J gave up 3 bases; unmatched junction bases: 4. The CDR3 has 14 residues. CDR3 DNA: TGCGCCAGCAGCCACGGACAGGTCTACAATGAGCAGTTCTTC. It translates to CASSHGQVYNEQFF.

The chain joins TRBV19 to TRBJ2-1; tentatively, D is TRBD1 (5 bases). V was clipped by 3 bases and J by 2 bases, with 11 bases between them. CDR3 length equals 15 residues. CDR1 and CDR2 (germline): LNHDA, SQIVND (reference sequence). CDR3 nucleotide sequence: TGTGCCAGTAGTATGAGCAGGGTCACCTACAATGAGCAGTTCTTC. Its translation is CASSMSRVTYNEQFF.

This clonotype turned up a few times. CDR3 in amino acids: CASSKTSGGQETQYF. As DNA, the CDR3 is TGTGCCAGCAGCAAGACTAGCGGGGGGCAGGAGACCCAGTACTTC. The V and J genes are TRBV7-2 and TRBJ2-5, with 13 bases identical to TRBD2. The J segment lost 5 bases and the V segment lost 5 bases, leaving 5 bases of the junction unmatched. The CDR3 totals 15 residues. The germline CDR1 and CDR2 sequences are SGHTA and FQGNSA.

This clonotype was observed a handful of times. The J gene is TRBJ2-3, the V gene TRBV20-1; D ambiguous. The V gene's germline CDR1 is DFQATT and CDR2 SNEGSKA (reference sequence). CDR3 size: 15 residues. Trimming removed 6 bases from V and 0 bases from J, with 16 bases in between. The CDR3 nucleotides read TGCAGTGCCCCAAAACTATCTACTAGCACAGATACGCAGTATTTT. Translating it yields CSAPKLSTSTDTQYF.

The chain employs TRBV6-5 and TRBJ2-3; 9 nucleotides agree with TRBD2. V lost 0 bases and J lost 5; bases outside the gene matches: 15. The CDR3 extends over 19 amino acids. Germline V lookup: CDR1 MNHEY, CDR2 SVGAGI. CDR3 DNA sequence: TGTGCCAGCAGTTACTCGATGGGGCGGCGGCGGGGGGGAAAAGATACGCAGTATTTT. This sequence encodes CASSYSMGRRRGGKDTQYF.

This chain links TRBV27 with TRBJ2-1; 7 bases are shared with TRBD1. The length of the CDR3 is 15 residues. Germline V gene lookup returns CDR1 MNHEY and CDR2 SMNVEV (reference sequence). V dropped 3 bases and J dropped 3; count of bases not matched to a gene: 5. The CDR3 reads CASSFQRDSYNEQFF. The CDR3 DNA is TGTGCCAGCAGTTTTCAACGGGACAGCTACAATGAGCAGTTCTTC.

This clonotype came up many times. The junction shows a germline mismatch at one end, possibly a read error. This CDR3 reads CASSSIYPTGESSF. CDR3 DNA: TGTGCCAGCAGCTCAATTTACCCCACAGGGGAATCTAGCTTC. The chain uses TRBV7-9 and TRBJ2-7; 7 nucleotides match TRBD1. CDR1 and CDR2 (germline): SEHNR, FQNEAQ (reference sequence). This CDR3 is 14 amino acids long.

This sequence joins TRBV20-1 and TRBJ1-2; D may be TRBD1 (6 bases). The CDR3 has 13 amino acids. The germline V gene has CDR1 DFQATT and CDR2 SNEGSKA (reference sequence). The germline V and J ends were trimmed by 3 bases and 5 bases, with 13 bases remaining between them. This CDR3 reads CSASEQGYYGYTF. CDR3 bases: TGCAGTGCTAGTGAACAGGGTTATTATGGCTACACCTTC.

For this clonotype: An end of the junction does not agree with germline; a read error may underlie this. In DNA form, the CDR3 reads TGTGCCAGCAGCCCCGCGGTCCTGACAGGGCACCACGAGACCCAGTACTTC. Its translation: CASSPAVLTGHHETQYF. The chain couples TRBV7-2 to TRBJ2-5; 7 nucleotides match TRBD1. Per germline, CDR1 SGHTA and CDR2 FQGNSA. This CDR3 is 17 amino acids long.

This rearrangement joins TRBV7-9 to TRBJ1-1, with D unresolved. The ends were cut back, 4 bases at V and 0 bases at J, with 9 bases in the middle. CDR3 length equals 14 residues. Per germline, CDR1 SEHNR and CDR2 FQNEAQ (reference sequence). The CDR3 sequence is CASSSTGLNTEAFF. CDR3 in DNA: TGTGCCAGCAGCTCTACTGGTTTGAACACTGAAGCTTTCTTT.